Described below is a single T cell receptor beta chain sequence and its context. Germline-derived CDR1 and CDR2 are MGHRA and YSYEKL. The CDR3 length is 15 residues. J lost 2 bases, V lost 4 bases, and 5 bases had no gene match. Sequenced by immunoSEQ multiplex PCR; TCRdb stores in-frame clones only, minus some. The sample lists 230,000 or so clones; around 87% were seen once. This sample was included in a study of blood T cell repertoires in COVID-19. V and J are TRBV4-1 and TRBJ1-2; 9 bases are shared with TRBD1. This TCR was recovered from a woman aged 60-75 years with COVID-19, enrolled during active disease. Sequenced sample: peripheral blood. The CDR3 nucleotides read TGCGCCAGCAGCCGACAAACAGGGGGCAACTATGGCTACACCTTC. Protein: CASSRQTGGNYGYTF.